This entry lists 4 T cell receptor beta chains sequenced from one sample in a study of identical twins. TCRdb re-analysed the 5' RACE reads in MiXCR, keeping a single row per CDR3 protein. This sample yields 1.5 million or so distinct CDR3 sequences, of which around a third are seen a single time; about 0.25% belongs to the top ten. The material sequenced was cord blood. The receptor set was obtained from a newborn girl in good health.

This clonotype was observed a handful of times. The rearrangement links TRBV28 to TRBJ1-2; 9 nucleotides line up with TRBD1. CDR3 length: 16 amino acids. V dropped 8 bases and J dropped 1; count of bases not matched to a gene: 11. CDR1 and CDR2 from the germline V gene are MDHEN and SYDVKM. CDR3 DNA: TGTGCCAGCGGGATGCCGGGACAGGGCTTTAACTATGGCTACACCTTC. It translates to CASGMPGQGFNYGYTF.

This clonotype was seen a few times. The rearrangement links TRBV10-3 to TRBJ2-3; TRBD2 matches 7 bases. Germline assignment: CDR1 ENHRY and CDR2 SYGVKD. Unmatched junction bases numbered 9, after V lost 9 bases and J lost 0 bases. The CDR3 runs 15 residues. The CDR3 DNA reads TGTGCCATGAATCCCGGGGGGACTAGCACAGATACGCAGTATTTT. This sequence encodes CAMNPGGTSTDTQYF.

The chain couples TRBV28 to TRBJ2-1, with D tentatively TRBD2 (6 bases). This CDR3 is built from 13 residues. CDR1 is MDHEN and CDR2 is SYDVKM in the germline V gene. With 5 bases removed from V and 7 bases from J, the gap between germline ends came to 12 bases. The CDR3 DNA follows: TGTGCCAGCAGTCCAGCGGGTCGGAATGAGCAGTTCTTC. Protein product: CASSPAGRNEQFF. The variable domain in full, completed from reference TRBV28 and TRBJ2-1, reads DVKVTQSSRYLVKRTGEKVFLECVQDMDHENMFWYRQDPGLGLRLIYFSYDVKMKEKGDIPEGYSVSREKKERFSLILESASTNQTSMYLCASSPAGRNEQFFGPGTRLTVL.

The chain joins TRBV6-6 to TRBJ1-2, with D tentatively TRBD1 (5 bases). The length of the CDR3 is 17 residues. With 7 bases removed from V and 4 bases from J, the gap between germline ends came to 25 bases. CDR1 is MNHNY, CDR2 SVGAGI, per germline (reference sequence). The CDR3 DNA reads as TGTGCCAGCACCCTTGAGCTTCAGGGTGCCTGGGGCTATGGCTACACCTTC. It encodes CASTLELQGAWGYGYTF.